This section outlines one TCR beta chain sequence together with its context. Its matching antigen is unknown. One junction end does not reproduce the germline sequence, and a read error may be involved. This sample is drawn from a study of breast tumors, draining lymph nodes, adjacent tissues. Samples came from axillary lymph nodes draining the breast cancer. Study-wide points: Findings are consistent with lymph node origin and intratumoral expansion of most tumor T cells. Tumors had less TCR diversity than lymph nodes, more than nontumor tissue. The lymph node origin of tumor T cells was framed as consistent with a hypothesis, not demonstrated.

TCRdb recomputed calls from the multiplex PCR reads with MiXCR, one row per CDR3 protein. Among 200,000 or so distinct CDR3 sequences, about 32% were seen once, and the ten largest hold roughly 4%. CDR1 LNHDA and CDR2 SQIVND come from the germline V gene (reference sequence). This CDR3 spans 13 amino acids. This chain joins TRBV19 and TRBJ1-5, with D hard to call. Sequencing used axillary lymph node tissue. This receptor was identified in a female donor with breast cancer. Some clones in this sample may be carry-over from other donors' samples. The CDR3 DNA reads as TGTGCCAGCAGTACCTCCAAAGGGCAGCCCCAGCATTTT. Amino acid sequence: CASSTSKGQPQHF.